Each of the 4 T cell receptor beta chains below was sequenced from the same sample in a study of regulatory T cells in long-lasting Graves disease. Libraries of TCR beta came from iRepertoire HTBI primers plus Arm-PCR of CDR3 regions. TCRdb passed the multiplex PCR reads through MiXCR, listing each CDR3 protein once. Seen here are approximately 270,000 distinct CDR3 sequences, more than 15% observed once, and the top ten hold 14%. Time point of the sample: newly diagnosed GD, antithyroid drugs for less than 3 months. PBMC RNA served as the TCR library source. A further study also used this sample, focusing on T cells in Graves' hyperthyroidism and ophthalmopathy.

The sequencing here drew on peripheral blood mononuclear cells (PBMCs), taken at new diagnosis, from a patient treated with antithyroid drugs. These receptors originate from a woman aged 25 to 39 with Graves disease.

This clonotype was found a few times. The chain is built from TRBV24-1 and TRBJ2-1; 8 positions agree with TRBD1. This CDR3 has 15 amino acids. The V gene end was trimmed by 4 bases and the J gene end by 7 bases; junction bases not matched to a gene: 8. From germline, CDR1 is KGHDR and CDR2 SFDVKD. Written as DNA, the CDR3 is TGTGCCACCAGTGAAGGGACAGGAAGGTGGAATGAGCAGTTCTTC. It translates to CATSEGTGRWNEQFF.

This clonotype turned up a few times. The CDR3 is CASSATRSYEQYF. In DNA form, the CDR3 reads TGTGCCAGCAGTGCGACCCGATCCTACGAGCAGTACTTC. This chain links TRBV12-3 or TRBV12-4 with TRBJ2-7; D remains unclear. This CDR3 spans 13 amino acids. Trimming cost V 5 bases and J 1 base, with 9 bases left between them.

This clonotype was counted ten times or more. This rearrangement joins TRBV6-9 to TRBJ1-1, with D hard to call. This CDR3 spans 15 amino acids. The V and J ends lost 3 bases and 2 bases respectively, with 13 bases between them. The germline V gene has CDR1 MNHGY and CDR2 SVAAGI. Written as DNA, the CDR3 is TGTGCCAGCAGTTACTCAAAGTACAGAAACACTGAAGCTTTCTTT. This encodes CASSYSKYRNTEAFF.

The genes are TRBV10-3 and TRBJ2-6; D gene ambiguous. The germline V and J ends were trimmed by 3 bases and 4 bases, with 10 bases remaining between them. Germline-derived CDR1 and CDR2 are ENHRY and SYGVKD. The CDR3 spans 15 residues. DNA of the CDR3: TGTGCCATCAGTGACCGGGCATCCGGGGCCAACGTCCTGACTTTC. It is translated as CAISDRASGANVLTF.